This T cell receptor beta chain was identified in a study of T cells in Graves' hyperthyroidism and ophthalmopathy (dated by TCRdb to the late 2010s). In the study overall: Peripheral blood samples were taken at initial diagnosis, before any treatment was given. To identify distinguishing TCR V-J signatures, a discovery cohort of around 100 patients was used, comprising some 45 with Graves' ophthalmopathy and 55 to 65 with stable Graves' hyperthyroidism. Prospective prediction of ophthalmopathy was tested in an independent validation cohort consisting of 18 hyperthyroidism patients and more than 15 patients who later progressed to ophthalmopathy. For training and testing, the roughly 100 patients in the discovery cohort were randomly divided in a 7:3 ratio. Thyroid tissue and blood T-cell repertoires from about six Graves' hyperthyroidism patients were also compared in the study. Once sampling was done, hyperthyroidism patients were given methimazole at a starting dose of 30 mg daily, whereas ophthalmopathy patients were given high-dose intravenous methylprednisolone. The paper describes TCR Vbeta CDR3 sequencing of roughly 130 peripheral blood samples, made up of about 40 ophthalmopathy patients, roughly 72 hyperthyroidism patients and 17 progressor patients.

From a lookup of the germline V gene (reference sequence), CDR1 and CDR2 are DFQATT and SNEGSKA. V and J lose 4 bases and 2 bases, and a span of 5 bases separates them. CDR3 length: 11 amino acids, cysteine to phenylalanine. Only the CDR3 portion is preserved as DNA: 33 bases, with reading frame beginning at the first base. About this clonotype: The specificity of this receptor is unknown. Nothing much larger sits one base from this clone, and base qualities are not available.

The TCR beta CDR3 regions were amplified from the RNA transcripts. A first-round RT-PCR of the TCR CDR3 used the HTBI primer set with the Qiagen OneStep RT-PCR kit. The libraries were constructed in a second round of multiplex PCR and then size-selected and purified. Sequencing of the libraries was done on an Illumina HiSeq2000 using paired-end 100 bp reads. On the study's bioinformatics: Raw data were processed with SOAPnuke, discarding reads with adapters, uncalled bases, mean Phred below 15, or no exact constant-primer or identifier match. COPE v1.2.5 was used to merge the high-quality paired reads, and each unique nucleotide sequence was defined as a clonotype. MiTCR v1.1 was used to align clonotypes to the IMGT TRBV, TRBD and TRBJ reference segments. Analysis was restricted to V-J combinations with a frequency above 0.0001, which covered roughly 99% of repertoires. A TCS score was defined as the ratio of F50 (clonal expansion) to E x V (chaos), with BLOSUM62-based TCRdist applied between CDR3 peptides within each V-J. Welch's t-statistics and random forest reduced roughly 540 V-J features to about 12, which were used in a naive Bayes classifier (R e1071). TCRdb applied fastp at Q25 and MiXCR to the public reads, then kept only in-frame beta chains. Identical CDR3 proteins give one entry, which carries the most common genes and DNA. For this entry, the V and J calls and clone size follow TCRdb and not the study's own pipeline. For this sample the table gives around 340,000 distinct CDR3 sequences, of which over 15% were detected only once. 15% to 18% of the sample is taken by the ten largest.

Broader findings and caveats from the paper: In cross-validation, a model built on a 13 V-J signature told ophthalmopathy apart from stable hyperthyroidism with over 85% sensitivity and roughly 83% specificity, and in testing the same model reached 80%/75%. During validation, the model predicted progression to ophthalmopathy a median of approximately six months ahead of onset, with more than 55% sensitivity and roughly 72% specificity. Most expanded thyroid clonotypes (frequency above 0.001) were also found in blood, which suggests that blood repertoires may mirror thyroid immune responses. No statistical method was used to set the sample size in advance, and investigators knew the group allocation.

Moderately to severely active disease, a Clinical Activity Score of at least 3, a NOSPECS grade of at least 4, and a duration under 3 months were present in ophthalmopathy patients. Exclusion was applied to patients with uncontrolled infections, other autoimmune diseases, pregnancy or lactation. Diagnoses were based on clinical symptoms, serum thyroxine and TRAb, thyroid ultrasound and orbital computed tomography. Ficoll-Paque density gradient centrifugation was used to isolate PBMCs from about 10 ml of fresh peripheral blood. Total RNA was extracted using Trizol reagent, and RNA quality was assessed on an Agilent 2100 Bioanalyzer.

The rearranged segments are TRBV20-1 and TRBJ2-5, with no D gene named confidently. This clonotype was obtained from a woman between 40 and 55 years old with Graves' ophthalmopathy. The sample was blood. CDR3 reads: CSAIRQETQYF. The base sequence is TGCAGTGCTATACGACAAGAGACCCAGTACTTC.